Listed below are T cell receptor beta chains from one sample, sequenced in a study of shared clonotypes between healthy human individuals. Profiling relied on immunoSEQ multiplex PCR, and the TCRdb table lists in-frame clones only, not all of them. The sample lists about half a million clones, around 77% occurring once. The source material was PBMCs. The receptors originated from a woman in her thirties or forties in good health. Some clones in this sample may be carry-over from other donors' samples. The CDR3 runs from the conserved cysteine through the conserved F or W. Each record gives: J gene, V gene, CDR3 protein.

j_gene: TRBJ1-2; v_gene: TRBV14; CDR3aa: CASSPRESYGYTF
j_gene: TRBJ2-2; v_gene: TRBV7-2; CDR3aa: CASSSRTAGPGELFF
j_gene: TRBJ2-7; v_gene: TRBV18; CDR3aa: CASSPDRGVYEQYF
j_gene: TRBJ2-7; v_gene: TRBV5-1; CDR3aa: CASSLGGTGSREQYF
j_gene: TRBJ2-3; v_gene: TRBV6-4; CDR3aa: CASSDAGGSDTQYF
j_gene: TRBJ2-1; v_gene: TRBV27; CDR3aa: CASIDRGGWGEQFF
j_gene: TRBJ2-2; v_gene: TRBV7-8; CDR3aa: CASSLVRASGRKTGELFF
j_gene: TRBJ1-5; v_gene: TRBV7-9; CDR3aa: CASSFWQGNGRGQPQHF
j_gene: NA; v_gene: TRBV6-6; CDR3aa: CASRPGLAGETQYF
j_gene: TRBJ2-7; v_gene: TRBV25-1; CDR3aa: CASSPTGTARTEQYF
j_gene: TRBJ2-5; v_gene: TRBV18; CDR3aa: CASSPGTSQETQYF
j_gene: TRBJ2-5; v_gene: TRBV30; CDR3aa: CAWSVQGGGAETQYF
j_gene: TRBJ1-2; v_gene: TRBV7-2; CDR3aa: CASSMNTGAGYGYTF
j_gene: TRBJ2-7; v_gene: TRBV7-2; CDR3aa: CASSLAIGGHEQYF
j_gene: TRBJ2-1; v_gene: TRBV13; CDR3aa: CASSLVGSMSSYNEQFF